Below are 31 T cell receptor beta chains sequenced from a single sample in a study of T-cell memory formation after mild COVID-19. TCRdb fed the 5' RACE reads into MiXCR, producing one record per CDR3 protein. The sample has approximately 260,000 distinct CDR3 sequences, 15% to 20% seen once. The sequencing input was PBMCs or a T cell subset sorted from them (not recorded which). Receptor source: a man aged 18 to 35 who had mild COVID-19 (a few samples of this study predate the infection). Cell type and time point are not known.

The rearrangement uses TRBV10-1 and TRBJ1-4, with 11 bases aligning to TRBD1. Trimming at V came to 4 bases and at J to 6 bases, leaving 1 base not matched to a gene. This CDR3 comprises 14 residues. Germline assignment: CDR1 WNHNN and CDR2 SYGVQD (reference sequence). The DNA of the CDR3 is TGCGCCAGCAGTGGGACAGGGGGCGATGAAAAACTGTTTTTT. This codes for CASSGTGGDEKLFF.

The chain uses TRBV20-1 and TRBJ1-5; no clear D gene. V dropped 2 bases and J dropped 0 bases, with 8 bases sitting between them. Per the germline V gene, CDR1 is DFQATT and CDR2 is SNEGSKA (reference sequence). The CDR3 totals 14 residues. The CDR3 bases are TGCAGTGCTAGAAGGCACTATAGCAATCAGCCCCAGCATTTT. Residues: CSARRHYSNQPQHF.

V usage is TRBV4-1 and J usage is TRBJ2-7; 8 positions agree with TRBD1. The CDR3 has 15 residues. The junction had 5 bases not matched to a gene; V was cut back by 2 bases and J by 2 bases. Germline V lookup: CDR1 MGHRA, CDR2 YSYEKL. The CDR3 is CASSQRTGTPYEQYF. The CDR3 DNA is TGCGCCAGCAGCCAACGGACAGGGACGCCCTACGAGCAGTACTTC.

The rearrangement uses TRBV18 and TRBJ2-3, with D unclear. Germline values: CDR1 KGHSH, CDR2 LQKENI. V was shortened by 6 bases and J by 1 base, with 11 bases between the two germline ends. The length of the CDR3 is 14 residues. The CDR3 nucleotides are TGTGCCAGCTCCCAGGCCCCAGGCACAGATACGCAGTATTTT. Translating it yields CASSQAPGTDTQYF.

There are a few counts of this clonotype. The chain has TRBV24-1 and TRBJ1-6; D not certain. CDR1 is KGHDR, CDR2 SFDVKD, per germline. The V gene lost 7 bases and the J gene lost 0 bases, with 3 bases spanning the gap. The CDR3 runs 13 residues. CDR3 sequence: CATRSSYNSPLHF. For the CDR3, the DNA is TGTGCCACCAGGAGCTCCTATAATTCACCCCTCCACTTT.

The gene calls are TRBV7-3 and TRBJ1-6, with 7 bases aligning to TRBD1. The V gene's germline CDR1 is SGHTA and CDR2 FQGTGA. This CDR3 has 15 amino acids. V shed 5 bases and J 14 bases; nucleotides not matched to a gene: 15. The CDR3 region has the DNA TGTGCCAGCAGCCCTTCGGACAGGCGGATTCGGTCCCTCCACTTT. Translation gives CASSPSDRRIRSLHF.

The J gene is TRBJ1-2, the V gene TRBV7-9, with D maybe TRBD1 (5 bases). Deletions cut 6 bases from V and 0 bases from J, with 11 bases between. The CDR3 contains 14 residues. Germline V CDR1 and CDR2: SEHNR, FQNEAQ (reference sequence). The CDR3 bases are TGTGCCAGCAGGGGCCCGGGGGCTAACTATGGCTACACCTTC. This codes for CASRGPGANYGYTF.

Details on this clonotype: The junction differs from germline at one of its ends, possibly a read error. The CDR3 DNA sequence: TGTGCTAGCAGCGGGGGCCTTGGGACACAAGAGACCCAGTACTTC. Amino acid sequence: CASSGGLGTQETQYF. The V and J genes are TRBV7-7 and TRBJ2-5; 8 nucleotides agree with TRBD2. CDR1 is SSHAT and CDR2 is FNYEAQ in the germline V gene (reference sequence). CDR3 size: 15 residues.

The chain combines TRBV13 with TRBJ1-1, with 11 bases identical to TRBD1. The CDR3 runs to 15 residues. Germline-derived CDR1 and CDR2 are PRHDT and FYEKMQ (reference sequence). Trimming at V came to 5 bases and at J to 3 bases, leaving 5 bases not matched to a gene. The CDR3 coding sequence is TGTGCCAGCAGCCCCGGGACAGGGGGATACACTGAAGCTTTCTTT. This gives the protein CASSPGTGGYTEAFF.

This clonotype was picked up a small number of times. The chain carries TRBV5-1 and TRBJ2-5; D is uncertain. In germline, CDR1 is SGHRS, CDR2 YFSETQ. The CDR3 has 13 residues. V was shortened by 4 bases and J by 5 bases, with 12 bases between the two germline ends. The CDR3 DNA reads as TGCGCCAGCAGCCCGGTCTTGAGGGAGACCCAGTACTTC. This codes for CASSPVLRETQYF.

The chain joins TRBV6-2 or TRBV6-3 to TRBJ1-1; 10 positions agree with TRBD1. The CDR3 contains 14 residues. Trimming removed 5 bases from V and 0 bases from J; junction bases left unmatched: 0. The germline V gene has CDR1 MNHEY and CDR2 SVGEGT. DNA for the CDR3: TGTGCCAGCAGTGGACAGGGGGTGAACACTGAAGCTTTCTTT. Translation gives CASSGQGVNTEAFF.

The chain links TRBV7-3 to TRBJ1-6, with D possibly being TRBD1 (5 bases). The germline V gene encodes CDR1 SGHTA and CDR2 FQGTGA. CDR3 length: 14 amino acids. V was trimmed by 6 bases and J by 9 bases, leaving 15 bases between them. CDR3 amino acids: CASSSLGEGSPLHF. The CDR3, as DNA: TGTGCCAGCAGTTCGTTGGGGGAGGGTTCACCCCTCCACTTT.

This clonotype was found a few times. The chain recombines TRBV20-1 with TRBJ2-7; possibly TRBD2 for D (6 bases). Germline V gene data show CDR1 as DFQATT and CDR2 as SNEGSKA (reference sequence). The V and J ends lost 4 bases and 6 bases respectively, with 16 bases between them. There are 13 residues in the CDR3. CDR3 residues: CSANLPGLSEQYV. The CDR3 DNA sequence: TGCAGTGCTAACCTACCGGGACTCTCCGAGCAGTACGTC.

This chain links TRBV4-2 with TRBJ2-5, with D maybe TRBD1 (6 bases). V lost 4 bases and J lost 2, with 8 bases in between. The CDR3 spans 13 residues. Germline lookup yields CDR1 LGHNA and CDR2 YNFKEQ. DNA of the CDR3: TGTGCCAGCAGCCCGCAGGGGCAAGAGACCCAGTACTTC. It specifies CASSPQGQETQYF.

This clonotype was counted between two and nine times. The chain links TRBV7-9 to TRBJ2-1; D gene uncertain. Per germline, CDR1 SEHNR and CDR2 FQNEAQ (reference sequence). The ends were cut back, 1 base at V and 8 bases at J, with 12 bases in the middle. This CDR3 spans 14 amino acids. The CDR3 protein is CASSLGTGPDEQFF. The CDR3 nucleotides are TGTGCCAGCAGCTTAGGGACCGGACCTGATGAGCAGTTCTTC. The whole variable domain, remainder taken from reference TRBV7-9 and TRBJ2-1, is DTGVSQNPRHKITKRGQNVTFRCDPISEHNRLYWYRQTLGQGPEFLTYFQNEAQLEKSRLLSDRFSAERPKGSFSTLEIQRTEQGDSAMYLCASSLGTGPDEQFFGPGTRLTVL.

The chain joins TRBV27 to TRBJ2-7; D not resolved. Per the germline V gene, CDR1 is MNHEY and CDR2 is SMNVEV (reference sequence). This CDR3 contains 12 residues. V was clipped by 9 bases and J by 3 bases, with 12 bases between them. This CDR3 is CASTGFNYEQYF. The CDR3 nucleotides read TGTGCCAGTACCGGGTTCAACTACGAGCAGTACTTC.

This clonotype came up many times. The chain combines TRBV4-1 with TRBJ2-3; possible D gene TRBD1, 6 bases. Germline V gene lookup returns CDR1 MGHRA and CDR2 YSYEKL. CDR3 size: 17 residues. V lost 0 bases and J 5 bases, leaving 18 bases between the germline ends. CDR3 sequence (DNA): TGCGCCAGCAGCCAAGATCAGGGGCCTCCGACAAAAGATACGCAGTATTTT. Its protein product is CASSQDQGPPTKDTQYF.

This sequence joins TRBV18 and TRBJ2-7, with D maybe TRBD1 (6 bases). The CDR3 totals 15 residues. Trimming pared 1 base from V and 2 bases from J, leaving 12 bases between. Germline CDR1 and CDR2: KGHSH and LQKENI. In nucleotides, the CDR3 is TGTGCCAGCTCACCACGGGCAGGGGAGACCTACGAGCAGTACTTC. Amino acid sequence: CASSPRAGETYEQYF.

This clonotype was counted many times. The chain is built from TRBV5-6 and TRBJ2-3; the D is unclear. Trimming shortened V by 2 bases and J by 6 bases, and 4 bases separated the two germline ends. The germline CDR1 and CDR2 sequences are SGHDT and YYEEEE. The CDR3 totals 11 residues. The CDR3 sequence is CASSFYDTQYF. The CDR3 DNA is TGTGCCAGCAGCTTCTATGATACGCAGTATTTT.

The chain uses TRBV6-4 and TRBJ2-3; D uncertain. The CDR3 is 15 residues long. Trimming removed 0 bases from V and 5 bases from J, with 12 bases in between. Per the germline V gene, CDR1 is MRHNA and CDR2 is SNTAGT. CDR3: CASSDSTWAGDTQYF. DNA for the CDR3: TGTGCCAGCAGTGACTCGACTTGGGCTGGAGATACGCAGTATTTT.

This clonotype was picked up a small number of times. The chain employs TRBV12-3 or TRBV12-4 and TRBJ1-1; no definite D call. There are 14 residues in the CDR3. V was clipped by 5 bases and J by 3 bases, with 13 bases between them. This CDR3 is CASSLGLVDTEAFF. The CDR3 DNA is TGTGCCAGCAGTCTGGGGTTGGTTGACACTGAAGCTTTCTTT.

This clonotype was seen a handful of times. This chain uses TRBV5-1 with TRBJ2-7; D may be TRBD2 (5 bases). The CDR3 is 13 residues long. The V and J ends lost 2 bases and 5 bases respectively, with 11 bases between them. Per germline, CDR1 SGHRS and CDR2 YFSETQ. In DNA, the CDR3 is TGCGCCAGCAGCTTAGAAGGGAGCGACGAGCAGTACGTC. Residues: CASSLEGSDEQYV.

This clonotype was observed a handful of times. The rearrangement links TRBV6-5 to TRBJ2-3, with 8 bases fitting TRBD2. J was trimmed by 6 bases and V by 3 bases; bases with no gene match: 8. Germline loops: CDR1 MNHEY, CDR2 SVGAGI. CDR3 length equals 15 residues. The CDR3 sequence: CASSYTGGPGDTQYF. The CDR3 DNA reads as TGTGCCAGCAGTTATACGGGGGGGCCGGGCGATACGCAGTATTTT.

V gene TRBV10-3 combines with J gene TRBJ1-2, with 9 bases lining up with TRBD1. This CDR3 is 15 amino acids long. J was trimmed by 2 bases and V by 7 bases; bases with no gene match: 8. The germline V gene has CDR1 ENHRY and CDR2 SYGVKD. Written as DNA, the CDR3 is TGTGCCATCAACTTAGCCGGACAGGGGAACTATGGCTACACCTTC. Residues: CAINLAGQGNYGYTF.

This clonotype was seen more than once but under ten times. The rearrangement joins TRBV6-6 to TRBJ2-5; tentatively, D is TRBD1 (5 bases). Germline V CDR1 and CDR2: MNHNY, SVGAGI (reference sequence). CDR3 length equals 14 residues. V was clipped by 8 bases and J by 7 bases, with 20 bases between them. In DNA, the CDR3 is TGTGCCAGCGTAAGAACACAGGTAGAAGTGACCCAGTACTTC. It yields the protein CASVRTQVEVTQYF.

This clonotype was detected a few times. The rearrangement links TRBV5-6 to TRBJ2-5, with D hard to call. CDR1 SGHDT and CDR2 YYEEEE come from the germline V gene. V lost 3 bases, J lost 5 bases, and 14 bases lay in between. The CDR3 length is 14 residues. The CDR3 reads CASSSPYSRETQYF. The DNA of the CDR3 is TGTGCCAGCAGCTCTCCATACTCCAGGGAGACCCAGTACTTC. Complete variable domain (other parts from reference TRBV5-6 and TRBJ2-5): DAGVTQSPTHLIKTRGQQVTLRCSPKSGHDTVSWYQQALGQGPQFIFQYYEEEERQRGNFPDRFSGHQFPNYSSELNVNALLLGDSALYLCASSSPYSRETQYFGPGTRLLVL.

The J gene is TRBJ1-2, the V gene TRBV4-3; D gene uncertain. The germline CDR1 and CDR2 sequences are LGHNA and YSLEER. This CDR3 is built from 15 residues. Trimming left V 0 bases short and J 3 bases short, with 11 bases between. This chain's CDR3 is CASSQDSGFDYGYTF. Here the CDR3 DNA reads TGCGCCAGCAGCCAAGATTCGGGCTTCGACTATGGCTACACCTTC.

This chain links TRBV29-1 with TRBJ2-5, with TRBD1 as a possible D gene (7 bases). V was clipped by 5 bases and J by 5 bases, with 21 bases between them. Looked up from germline, CDR1 is SQVTM and CDR2 is ANQGSEA. The CDR3 runs to 15 residues. The CDR3 spells CSVQGTRGARETQYF. CDR3 DNA: TGCAGCGTTCAGGGGACCAGGGGGGCAAGGGAGACCCAGTACTTC.

In this sample, this clonotype turned up many times. The gene calls are TRBV5-1 and TRBJ1-5, with D maybe TRBD1 (6 bases). The CDR3 length is 15 residues. Germline CDR1 and CDR2: SGHRS and YFSETQ. V was trimmed by 0 bases and J by 6 bases, leaving 13 bases between them. The CDR3 DNA reads as TGCGCCAGCAGCTTGGAAGGGGGGGGAGGTCAGCCCCAGCATTTT. The encoded protein is CASSLEGGGGQPQHF.

The CDR3 here is CSVGDSDQPQHF. Written as DNA, the CDR3 is TGCAGCGTTGGGGACAGCGATCAGCCCCAGCATTTT. The V call is TRBV29-1, the J call TRBJ1-5; TRBD1 aligns across 7 bases. V lost 4 bases, J lost 5 bases, and 2 bases stayed unmatched. Germline V lookup: CDR1 SQVTM, CDR2 ANQGSEA. The CDR3 totals 12 residues.

The chain is built from TRBV4-3 and TRBJ1-4; D gene ambiguous. CDR3 length equals 14 residues. Trimming removed 0 bases at V and 4 bases at J, with 6 bases between. In germline, CDR1 is LGHNA, CDR2 YSLEER. The CDR3 nucleotides are TGCGCCAGCAGCCAAGAACGGGTTAATGAAAAACTGTTTTTT. Protein product: CASSQERVNEKLFF.